This T cell receptor beta chain was captured in a study of CD8 T cells in Susac syndrome. Reverse transcription used about 0.45 to 1 ug RNA and random hexamers. TCRdb itself ran the immunoSEQ multiplex PCR reads through MiXCR, one entry per CDR3 protein. The sample includes 150,000 to 200,000 distinct CDR3 sequences, 85% to 95% of them seen just once. The sequenced material came from CD4+ T cells from PBMCs. The sequence derives from a human donor with Susac syndrome.

The CDR3 DNA reads as TGTGCCAGCTCACCACCGGAAGGGAAAGAGACCCAGTACTTC. It yields the protein CASSPPEGKETQYF. The V gene is TRBV18, the J gene TRBJ2-5; D call uncertain. In germline, CDR1 is KGHSH, CDR2 LQKENI. V dropped 0 bases and J dropped 3 bases, with 8 bases sitting between them. The CDR3 extends over 14 amino acids.